This section outlines one TCR beta chain sequence together with its context. Antigen: not known. V was shortened by 1 base and J by 6 bases, with 10 bases between the two germline ends. In germline, CDR1 is SGHTA, CDR2 FQGNSA. This CDR3 is built from 14 residues. The entry originates in a study of Ad26.COV2.S vaccination and SARS-CoV-2 variants. In the study overall: The COV1001 Ad26.COV2.S trial arm included the donor.

Sample treatment: some 20 received Ad26.COV2.S at low or high dose, single or two shots; 5 received placebo; per-sample allocation not given. On day 63 after the first injection, vaccine and placebo recipients gave samples. Wuhan-strain spike was delivered by a replication-incompetent Ad26 vector. Study-level results: Across vaccine and placebo recipients, the breadth of non-spike TCRs was similar.

Assay: immunoSEQ multiplex PCR; the TCRdb copy retains only in-frame clones and omits some. Here the sample spans about 320,000 clones, about 90% being singletons. The J gene is TRBJ1-5, the V gene TRBV7-2; a possible D gene is TRBD1 (6 bases). The sequence came from a person between 18 and 59 years old who received the Ad26.COV2.S COVID-19 vaccine or a placebo. Sequenced here: peripheral blood, sampled in a trial of Ad26.COV2.S vaccine versus placebo. DNA of the CDR3: TGTGCCAGCAGCTTAGATGCAGGGGTTCAGCCCCAGCATTTT. This encodes CASSLDAGVQPQHF.